This T cell receptor beta chain was found in a study of immune evolution from preneoplasia to lung adenocarcinoma. Some clones are missing from TCRdb's copy, which holds only in-frame ones; the method was immunoSEQ multiplex PCR. In the table there are 5,000 or so clones, over 75% of which are singletons. The CDR3 is 16 amino acids. Per germline, CDR1 SGHRS and CDR2 YFSETQ. The V gene end was trimmed by 4 bases and the J gene end by 7 bases; junction bases not matched to a gene: 9. The TCR comes from a person aged 50-69 years with lung adenocarcinoma. The genes are TRBV5-1 and TRBJ2-1; 12 nucleotides line up with TRBD2. The sequencing sample was made of FFPE minimally invasive lung adenocarcinoma tissue. DNA for the CDR3: TGCGCCAGCAGCCCCCAGCTAGCGGGAGGGCCAAATGAGCAGTTCTTC. It yields the protein CASSPQLAGGPNEQFF. The full variable domain, with the rest looked up from reference TRBV5-1 and TRBJ2-1, is KAGVTQTPRYLIKTRGQQVTLSCSPISGHRSVSWYQQTPGQGLQFLFEYFSETQRNKGNFPGRFSGRQFSNSRSEMNVSTLELGDSALYLCASSPQLAGGPNEQFFGPGTRLTVL.